These 26 T cell receptor beta chains originate from one sample sequenced in a study of cytomegalovirus exposure and HLA in healthy donors. Researchers ran the PCR with 60 Vbeta and 13 Jbeta primers. The repertoire was sequenced with immunoSEQ multiplex PCR; TCRdb's copy has only in-frame clones and lacks some. The repertoire holds over 150,000 clones, with around 75% as singletons. Source material: PBMCs. Every receptor here comes from a woman aged 25 to 39 in good health and CMV-seropositive.

Here the CDR3 DNA reads TGTGCCAGCAGCTACGTAGGGGCGGAAGATACGCAGTATTTT. As protein: CASSYVGAEDTQYF. V and J are TRBV7-9 and TRBJ2-3, with TRBD1 as a possible D gene (5 bases). The CDR3 covers 14 residues. The V gene lost 4 bases and the J gene lost 5 bases, with 13 bases spanning the gap. Germline CDR1 reads SEHNR; CDR2 reads FQNEAQ (reference sequence). Drawing the rest from reference TRBV7-9 and TRBJ2-3, the complete variable domain is DTGVSQNPRHKITKRGQNVTFRCDPISEHNRLYWYRQTLGQGPEFLTYFQNEAQLEKSRLLSDRFSAERPKGSFSTLEIQRTEQGDSAMYLCASSYVGAEDTQYFGPGTRLTVL.

The J gene is TRBJ1-1, the V gene TRBV2; D is unresolved. V was trimmed by 3 bases and J by 2 bases, leaving 7 bases between them. This CDR3 comprises 13 residues. Germline CDR1 SNHLY, CDR2 FYNNEI. The CDR3 loop is CASSDPVNTEAFF. For the CDR3, the DNA is TGTGCCAGCAGTGACCCAGTTAACACTGAAGCTTTCTTT.

The chain recombines TRBV28 with TRBJ1-2; no firm D call. This CDR3 has 12 amino acids. Trimming cost V 7 bases and J 5 bases, with 11 bases left between them. CDR1 MDHEN and CDR2 SYDVKM come from the germline V gene. CDR3 coding DNA: TGTGCCAGCAAGGAGGGTTTTTATGGCTACACCTTC. It yields the protein CASKEGFYGYTF.

The chain has TRBV21-1 and TRBJ2-3; the DNA was not used to check the table's D call, TRBD1. TRBV21-1 is noted as a pseudogene. This CDR3 comprises 16 residues. CDR3 amino acids: CASSKGGQGPVMTQYF. The CDR3 coding sequence is TGTGCCAGCAGCAAAGGAGGACAGGGTCCCGTTATGACGCAGTATTTT.

The chain recombines TRBV6-4 with TRBJ2-1; weak D call: TRBD1 (5 bases). Germline lookup yields CDR1 MRHNA and CDR2 SNTAGT. Between the trimmed V and J ends, which lost 5 bases and 4 bases, there was a span of 15 bases. This CDR3 has 15 amino acids. CDR3 region: CASSWQGTRYNEQFF. The CDR3 bases are TGTGCCAGCAGTTGGCAGGGAACCAGGTACAATGAGCAGTTCTTC.

J is TRBJ1-3 and V is TRBV27, with D hard to call. Looked up from germline, CDR1 is MNHEY and CDR2 is SMNVEV (reference sequence). V was cut by 0 bases and J by 0 bases, with 12 bases left in between. The CDR3 runs 17 residues. The CDR3 region is CASSLSWAGTSGNTIYF. CDR3 DNA sequence: TGTGCCAGCAGTTTATCGTGGGCAGGAACCTCTGGAAACACCATATATTTT.

About this clone itself: The germline gene is not matched at one end of the junction; a read error may be the cause. Other DNA sequences in the sample encode the same CDR3. The V call is TRBV6-5, the J call TRBJ1-3, with 7 bases matching TRBD1. CDR1 and CDR2 from the germline V gene are MNHEY and SVGAGI. CDR3 length equals 15 residues. CDR3 sequence (DNA): TGTGCCAGCAGTTCTGGGGACAGTACGGGAAACACCATATACTTT. Amino acids: CASSSGDSTGNTIYF.

This chain connects TRBV5-4 to TRBJ1-3; no definite D call. Trimming took off 4 bases at V and 8 bases at J, with 16 bases between the two ends. The CDR3 runs 14 residues. Germline CDR1 SGHNT, CDR2 YYREEE (reference sequence). Written as DNA, the CDR3 is TGTGCCAGCAGCCCCCTGTCAAAGCCGGACACCATATATTTT. Encoded protein: CASSPLSKPDTIYF. Full variable domain (remainder filled in from reference TRBV5-4 and TRBJ1-3): ETGVTQSPTHLIKTRGQQVTLRCSSQSGHNTVSWYQQALGQGPQFIFQYYREEENGRGNFPPRFSGLQFPNYSSELNVNALELDDSALYLCASSPLSKPDTIYFGEGSWLTVV.

The chain combines TRBV4-1 with TRBJ2-5, with 9 bases that match TRBD2. The CDR3 loop spans 16 amino acids. Germline loops: CDR1 MGHRA, CDR2 YSYEKL. V shed 0 bases and J 4 bases; nucleotides not matched to a gene: 6. CDR3 loop: CASSQESAGGSETQYF. CDR3 DNA: TGCGCCAGCAGCCAAGAGTCAGCGGGAGGATCAGAGACCCAGTACTTC.

The chain has TRBV5-1 and TRBJ1-4; 9 bases fit TRBD1. Looked up from germline, CDR1 is SGHRS and CDR2 is YFSETQ. J lost 3 bases, V lost 3 bases, and 6 bases had no gene match. CDR3 size: 16 residues. The CDR3 loop reads CASSSGQGGSNEKLFF. CDR3 in DNA: TGCGCCAGCAGCTCGGGACAGGGAGGATCTAATGAAAAACTGTTTTTT. Using reference TRBV5-1 and TRBJ1-4 for the parts outside the CDR3, the full variable domain is KAGVTQTPRYLIKTRGQQVTLSCSPISGHRSVSWYQQTPGQGLQFLFEYFSETQRNKGNFPGRFSGRQFSNSRSEMNVSTLELGDSALYLCASSSGQGGSNEKLFFGSGTQLSVL.

For this clone: The junction departs from the called germline gene at one end, perhaps through a read error. This sequence joins TRBV7-9 and TRBJ1-3, with TRBD1 identical over 8 bases. The CDR3 has 13 amino acids. CDR1 is SEHNR and CDR2 is FQNEAQ in the germline V gene (reference sequence). Here the CDR3 reads CSRQGTGGNTIYF. The CDR3 bases are TGTTCCAGACAGGGGACGGGCGGAAACACCATATATTTT.

The chain joins TRBV5-5 to TRBJ2-7; 9 bases match TRBD2. The germline V gene encodes CDR1 SGHKS and CDR2 YYEKEE (reference sequence). The length of the CDR3 is 17 residues. Germline trimming cut 0 bases from V and 2 bases from J; bases unmatched to any gene: 9. The CDR3 loop is CASSLDGAGGPAYEQYF. CDR3 coding DNA: TGTGCCAGCAGCTTGGATGGGGCGGGAGGGCCGGCCTACGAGCAGTACTTC.

The chain recombines TRBV11-2 with TRBJ2-7, with TRBD2 matching 14 bases. In germline, CDR1 is SGHAT, CDR2 FQNNGV. The trim removed 3 bases at V and 5 bases at J, leaving 9 bases unmatched. This CDR3 is built from 17 residues. The CDR3 loop is CASSFPPGLAGENEQYF. CDR3 bases: TGTGCCAGCAGCTTCCCCCCGGGACTAGCGGGAGAAAACGAGCAGTACTTC.

V and J are TRBV7-2 and TRBJ2-3; 7 nucleotides align to TRBD2. V lost 2 bases and J lost 2; bases outside the gene matches: 7. Germline CDR1 SGHTA, CDR2 FQGNSA. This CDR3 is 16 amino acids long. The CDR3 bases are TGTGCCAGCAGCTTACGGCCAGCGGGAACCACAGATACGCAGTATTTT. Amino acids: CASSLRPAGTTDTQYF.

This chain uses TRBV29-1 with TRBJ1-1, with D possibly TRBD1 on 6 matching bases. The CDR3 is 14 residues long. V lost 8 bases and J lost 1, with 17 bases in between. Germline-derived CDR1 and CDR2 are SQVTM and ANQGSEA. In DNA, the CDR3 is TGCAGCATCAGCTTTCAGGGGAGGAACACTGAAGCTTTCTTT. This codes for CSISFQGRNTEAFF.

The chain links TRBV5-1 to TRBJ1-3, with D tentatively TRBD1 (6 bases). The CDR3 totals 16 residues. Germline CDR1 reads SGHRS; CDR2 reads YFSETQ. V was clipped by 2 bases and J by 0 bases, with 12 bases between them. This CDR3 reads CASSLTGTVSGNTIYF. In DNA, the CDR3 is TGCGCCAGCAGCTTAACAGGGACGGTCTCTGGAAACACCATATATTTT.

V gene TRBV28 combines with J gene TRBJ2-1; 10 nucleotides line up with TRBD2. The length of the CDR3 is 16 residues. After removal of 5 bases from V and 1 base from J, the junction contained 5 bases not matched to a gene. From germline, CDR1 is MDHEN and CDR2 SYDVKM. The CDR3: CASSPLAGVSYNEQFF. The CDR3 DNA is TGTGCCAGCAGTCCCCTAGCGGGAGTTTCCTACAATGAGCAGTTCTTC.

This clone was counted between two and nine times. The chain is built from TRBV6-4 and TRBJ1-6; a weak D match, TRBD1 (6 bases). Germline V lookup: CDR1 MRHNA, CDR2 SNTAGT. V shed 0 bases and J shed 8 bases, with 11 bases lying between them. This CDR3 has 15 amino acids. The CDR3 spells CASSDSWGPDSPLHF. In DNA form, the CDR3 reads TGTGCCAGCAGTGACTCTTGGGGGCCGGATTCACCCCTCCACTTT.

The rearrangement joins TRBV6-6 to TRBJ2-3; TRBD2 aligns across 7 bases. J gave up 0 bases and V 4 bases, and 4 bases lay outside the gene matches. CDR3 length: 15 amino acids. Per the germline V gene, CDR1 is MNHNY and CDR2 is SVGAGI (reference sequence). CDR3 DNA: TGTGCCAGCAGTTCCCAGCGGGGTAGCACAGATACGCAGTATTTT. This gives the protein CASSSQRGSTDTQYF.

The gene calls are TRBV7-2 and TRBJ2-1; the match to TRBD2 covers 8 bases. This CDR3 comprises 14 residues. Germline-derived CDR1 and CDR2 are SGHTA and FQGNSA. The junction had 10 bases not matched to a gene; V was cut back by 5 bases and J by 10 bases. The CDR3 loop reads CASSPWTSPSEQFF. CDR3 in DNA: TGTGCCAGCAGCCCCTGGACTAGCCCCTCCGAGCAGTTCTTC.

The genes are TRBV5-1 and TRBJ2-7; 11 bases map to TRBD2. CDR1 is SGHRS and CDR2 is YFSETQ in the germline V gene. V gave up 7 bases and J gave up 1 base; unmatched junction bases: 7. CDR3 length: 15 residues. For the CDR3, the DNA is TGCGCCAGCTCAACTAGCGGGAGTTTTTCCTACGAGCAGTACTTC. Its protein product is CASSTSGSFSYEQYF.

This clone was found a few times. The chain combines TRBV11-2 with TRBJ1-1; unclear D gene. The germline V gene encodes CDR1 SGHAT and CDR2 FQNNGV. This CDR3 spans 15 amino acids. V dropped 2 bases and J dropped 1 base, with 11 bases sitting between them. Here the CDR3 DNA reads TGTGCCAGCAGCTTAAGAGGAGGGTCGAACACTGAAGCTTTCTTT. It is translated as CASSLRGGSNTEAFF.

The chain joins TRBV27 to TRBJ2-1; unclear D gene. Germline V gene data show CDR1 as MNHEY and CDR2 as SMNVEV (reference sequence). The CDR3 runs 13 residues. The V end lost 6 bases, the J end lost 3 bases, and 9 bases lay between the germline ends. CDR3 amino acids: CASSLTNYNEQFF. CDR3 sequence (DNA): TGTGCCAGCAGCCTAACGAACTACAATGAGCAGTTCTTC.

This chain links TRBV7-9 with TRBJ2-7; TRBD1 matches 8 bases. The CDR3 length is 17 residues. V was clipped by 4 bases and J by 3 bases; unmatched bases: 14. Germline V gene data show CDR1 as SEHNR and CDR2 as FQNEAQ (reference sequence). The CDR3 DNA is TGTGCCAGCAGCTCCGGGACAGGCGGAACCCCAAACTACGAGCAGTACTTC. Residues: CASSSGTGGTPNYEQYF.

The V gene is TRBV2, the J gene TRBJ1-4; D unclear. Deletions cut 7 bases from V and 8 bases from J, with 8 bases between. The CDR3 runs 11 residues. The germline V gene has CDR1 SNHLY and CDR2 FYNNEI. CDR3 amino acids: CASTLSEKLFF. The CDR3 DNA reads TGTGCCAGCACCCTGAGCGAAAAACTGTTTTTT.

In this sample, this clone turned up a few times. The gene calls are TRBV6-5 and TRBJ2-5; 9 bases agree with TRBD2. The J segment lost 1 base and the V segment lost 7 bases, leaving 7 bases of the junction unmatched. Germline V gene lookup returns CDR1 MNHEY and CDR2 SVGAGI. The CDR3 consists of 15 residues. In DNA, the CDR3 is TGTGCCAGCAATTGGTTAGCGGGGGTCCAAGAGACCCAGTACTTC. Its translation: CASNWLAGVQETQYF.